What follows are 5 T cell receptor beta chains derived from one specimen sequenced in a study of cytomegalovirus exposure and HLA in healthy donors. With 60 Vbeta and 13 Jbeta primers, the PCR was carried out. TCRdb keeps only in-frame clones here, not all; method: immunoSEQ multiplex PCR. The sample records about 180,000 clones, about 80% being singletons. What was sequenced was PBMCs. Receptors originate from a man younger than 30 in good health and CMV-seronegative.

The CDR3 bases are TGTGCCAGATACGGGGGGCAGGGAAACTATGGCTACACCTTC. Translating it yields CARYGGQGNYGYTF. The chain has TRBV5-6 and TRBJ1-2, with TRBD1 as a possible D gene (6 bases). The V gene's germline CDR1 is SGHDT and CDR2 YYEEEE. V lost 8 bases and J 2 bases, leaving 16 bases between the germline ends. This CDR3 spans 14 amino acids.

J is TRBJ2-5 and V is TRBV28, with 14 bases identical to TRBD2. The V gene's germline CDR1 is MDHEN and CDR2 SYDVKM. This CDR3 has 17 residues. V shed 4 bases and J 6 bases; nucleotides not matched to a gene: 10. In DNA, the CDR3 is TGTGCCAGCAGTTCCCCCGGGACTAGCGGGAGCCGGAAGACCCAGTACTTC. Amino acid sequence: CASSSPGTSGSRKTQYF. Full variable domain (outside the CDR3, taken from reference TRBV28 and TRBJ2-5): DVKVTQSSRYLVKRTGEKVFLECVQDMDHENMFWYRQDPGLGLRLIYFSYDVKMKEKGDIPEGYSVSREKKERFSLILESASTNQTSMYLCASSSPGTSGSRKTQYFGPGTRLLVL.

The rearrangement uses TRBV10-3 and TRBJ1-1, with no clear D. The CDR3 extends over 14 amino acids. Germline V gene sequence: CDR1 ENHRY, CDR2 SYGVKD. The V and J ends lost 6 bases and 0 bases respectively, with 11 bases between them. In nucleotides, the CDR3 is TGTGCCATCAGGGGCGACTATATGAACACTGAAGCTTTCTTT. Translating it yields CAIRGDYMNTEAFF.

The rearrangement uses TRBV19 and TRBJ2-7; D gene uncertain. Trimming removed 2 bases from V and 3 bases from J, with 14 bases in between. The CDR3 sequence is 15 residues long. Germline V gene sequence: CDR1 LNHDA, CDR2 SQIVND (reference sequence). In DNA, the CDR3 is TGTGCCAGTAGTATAACCCCCGACGGAGTCTACGAGCAGTACTTC. The encoded protein is CASSITPDGVYEQYF.

V is TRBV2 and J is TRBJ2-7; maybe TRBD2 (6 bases). The CDR3 has 13 amino acids. The germline CDR1 and CDR2 sequences are SNHLY and FYNNEI. Trimming stripped 4 bases from V and 3 bases from J, with 10 bases between. CDR3: CASSGPGVYEQYF. Here the CDR3 DNA reads TGTGCCAGCAGTGGCCCGGGGGTCTACGAGCAGTACTTC.